These 9 T cell receptor beta chains were all obtained from the same sample, sequenced in a study of shared clonotypes between healthy human individuals. Clones were read by immunoSEQ multiplex PCR, and TCRdb kept only the in-frame ones, dropping some. Altogether roughly 2.2 million clones are present, roughly 93% being singletons, with the ten largest covering 0.39%. The specimen was naive CD4+ T cells from PBMCs. Noted subset: CD45RA+ positively selected. These receptors all come from a man between 18 and 29 years old in good health. Some clones in this sample may be carry-over from other donors' samples.

This clone is a singleton in its sample. The V call is TRBV5-1, the J call TRBJ2-3; D gene unclear. This CDR3 has 13 residues. CDR1 is SGHRS and CDR2 is YFSETQ in the germline V gene. V lost 3 bases, J lost 11 bases, and 16 bases lay in between. DNA of the CDR3: TGCGCCAGCAGCTCCCCGTCGGGTAACGGGCAGTATTTT. Amino acid sequence: CASSSPSGNGQYF.

CDR3 amino acids: CASSSSTSSTFGELFF. The CDR3 region has the DNA TGTGCCAGCAGCTCATCGACTAGCTCAACATTCGGGGAGCTGTTTTTT. The gene calls are TRBV5-4 and TRBJ2-2; 7 bases line up with TRBD2. The CDR3 covers 16 residues. V was pared by 3 bases and J by 7 bases, with 12 bases of the junction left unmatched. Germline lookup yields CDR1 SGHNT and CDR2 YYREEE (reference sequence).

The chain recombines TRBV7-9 with TRBJ1-2; no reliable D call. V was trimmed by 5 bases and J by 2 bases, leaving 12 bases between them. The CDR3 has 14 amino acids. Germline V lookup: CDR1 SEHNR, CDR2 FQNEAQ (reference sequence). CDR3: CASSGRGGNYGYTF. In nucleotides, the CDR3 is TGTGCCAGCAGCGGTCGGGGAGGGAACTATGGCTACACCTTC.

As concerns this clone: The sample carries other DNA sequences with the same CDR3. The chain employs TRBV5-1 and TRBJ2-1; possibly TRBD2 for D (5 bases). The CDR3 has 13 residues. V dropped 5 bases and J dropped 6 bases, with 12 bases sitting between them. CDR1 and CDR2 (germline): SGHRS, YFSETQ. CDR3 DNA: TGCGCCAGCAGTCCCCCGGGAAGCAATGAGCAGTTCTTC. This sequence encodes CASSPPGSNEQFF.

The chain has TRBV27 and TRBJ2-2; D is ambiguous. This CDR3 has 15 residues. Germline values: CDR1 MNHEY, CDR2 SMNVEV (reference sequence). The ends were cut back, 5 bases at V and 0 bases at J, with 10 bases in the middle. CDR3 sequence (DNA): TGTGCCAGCAGTCGGAAGGTGCCGAACACCGGGGAGCTGTTTTTT. It yields the protein CASSRKVPNTGELFF.

For the CDR3, the DNA is TGTGCCAGCTCACCCCCCGTGGGGACTGGAAACACCATATATTTT. This gives the protein CASSPPVGTGNTIYF. The V and J genes are TRBV18 and TRBJ1-3; no definite D call. The CDR3 spans 15 residues. Germline V gene data show CDR1 as KGHSH and CDR2 as LQKENI. V was trimmed by 3 bases and J by 2 bases, leaving 11 bases between them. The variable domain in full, with the rest retrieved from reference TRBV18 and TRBJ1-3, is NAGVMQNPRHLVRRRGQEARLRCSPMKGHSHVYWYRQLPEEGLKFMVYLQKENIIDESGMPKERFSAEFPKEGPSILRIQQVVRGDSAAYFCASSPPVGTGNTIYFGEGSWLTVV.

The chain is built from TRBV6-5 and TRBJ2-1; no definite D call. This CDR3 is built from 12 residues. Germline V gene data show CDR1 as MNHEY and CDR2 as SVGAGI. The germline V and J ends were trimmed by 6 bases and 5 bases, with 8 bases remaining between them. The CDR3 protein is CASSRPDNEQFF. CDR3 coding DNA: TGTGCCAGCAGCCGCCCCGACAATGAGCAGTTCTTC.

The V call is TRBV7-6, the J call TRBJ2-1; 15 bases line up with TRBD2. Germline trimming cut 0 bases from V and 9 bases from J; bases unmatched to any gene: 6. Per the germline V gene, CDR1 is SGHVS and CDR2 is FNYEAQ. This CDR3 region has 17 residues. The CDR3 coding sequence is TGTGCCAGCAGCTTAGCGACCGGGACTAGCGGGAGGAGTGAGCAGTTCTTC. Amino acid sequence: CASSLATGTSGRSEQFF.

V is TRBV6-6 and J is TRBJ2-7; D is perhaps TRBD1 (5 bases). Trimming took off 5 bases at V and 1 base at J, with 15 bases between the two ends. Looked up from germline, CDR1 is MNHNY and CDR2 is SVGAGI (reference sequence). The CDR3 loop spans 15 amino acids. The CDR3 protein is CASSPLMTASYEQYF. Here the CDR3 DNA reads TGTGCCAGCAGTCCACTAATGACAGCATCCTACGAGCAGTACTTC.